This TCR beta chain was captured in a study of blood T cell repertoires in COVID-19. Background on the study: Researchers got acute and convalescent COVID-19 samples from the United States, Italy and Spain. Nucleic acid was either cDNA or gDNA, and it came from T cells, B-cell-depleted T cells, or PBMCs.

The CDR3 extends over 13 amino acids. CDR1 SGHTA and CDR2 FQGTGA come from the germline V gene. J lost 9 bases, V lost 5 bases, and 7 bases had no gene match. Original handling: Reference gene primer amplification yielded estimated nucleated cell counts. Some clones are missing from TCRdb's copy, which holds only in-frame ones; the method was immunoSEQ multiplex PCR. D and trimming come from the DNA, and the V and J calls and clone size come from that table. The sample has 250,000 to 350,000 clones, about 86% seen once. Specimen: peripheral blood. The clonotype was recovered from a person between 70 and 80 years old with COVID-19, enrolled during active disease. The V call is TRBV7-3, the J call TRBJ1-2; 9 positions agree with TRBD1. In nucleotides, the CDR3 is TGTGCCAGCAGCCCGACCGGGACAGGGAGCTACACCTTC. Translating gives CASSPTGTGSYTF.